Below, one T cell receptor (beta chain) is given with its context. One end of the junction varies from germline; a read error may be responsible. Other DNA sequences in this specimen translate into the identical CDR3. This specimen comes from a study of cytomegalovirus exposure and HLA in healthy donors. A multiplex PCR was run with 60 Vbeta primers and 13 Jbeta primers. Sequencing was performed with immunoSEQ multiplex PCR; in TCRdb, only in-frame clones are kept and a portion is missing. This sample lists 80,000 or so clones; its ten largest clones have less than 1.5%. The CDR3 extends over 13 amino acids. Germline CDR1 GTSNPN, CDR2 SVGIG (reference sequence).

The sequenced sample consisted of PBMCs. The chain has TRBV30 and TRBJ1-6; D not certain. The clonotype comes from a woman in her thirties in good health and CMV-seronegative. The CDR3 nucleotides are TGTGCCTGGGGGCCTCCCGGAGGTTCACCCCTACACTTT. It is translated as CAWGPPGGSPLHF.